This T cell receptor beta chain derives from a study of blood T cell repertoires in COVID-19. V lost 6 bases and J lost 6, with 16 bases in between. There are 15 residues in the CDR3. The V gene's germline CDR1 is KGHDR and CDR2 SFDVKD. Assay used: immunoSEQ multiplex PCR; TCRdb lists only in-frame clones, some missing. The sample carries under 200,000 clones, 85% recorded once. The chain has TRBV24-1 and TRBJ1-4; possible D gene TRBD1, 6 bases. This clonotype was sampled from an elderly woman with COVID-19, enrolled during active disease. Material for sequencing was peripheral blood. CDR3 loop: CATSTSQGMDEKLFF. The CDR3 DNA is TGTGCCACCAGTACATCACAGGGAATGGATGAAAAACTGTTTTTT.